This TCR beta chain was sequenced during a study of blood T cells in healthy people across ages. In its sample, this clonotype was seen a few times. The donors, aged roughly 6 to 90, were healthy Caucasians from Russia. CDR1 is MDHEN and CDR2 is SYDVKM in the germline V gene. This CDR3 spans 17 amino acids. The V and J ends lost 2 bases and 0 bases, in that order; junction bases with no gene match: 7. For the second PCR, which ran for about 7 to 12 cycles, a sample-barcoded 5' primer and a J-beta primer mix were used. Carrying 12 random nucleotides, a template-switch adaptor labeled each individual cDNA molecule. In TCRdb, the 5' RACE reads were re-called with MiXCR into one record per CDR3 protein. The table records roughly 1.5 million distinct CDR3 sequences, under 55% of them present only once.

The chain couples TRBV28 to TRBJ2-3, with 8 positions matching TRBD2. Sequences were obtained from blood. The sequence derives from a woman between 18 and 30 years old in good health. CDR3 in amino acids: CASSLHSGTYSTDTQYF. The CDR3 coding sequence is TGTGCCAGCAGTTTACATAGCGGGACCTATAGCACAGATACGCAGTATTTT.